This T cell receptor (beta chain) came from a study of T cells in Graves' hyperthyroidism and ophthalmopathy. In its sample, this clonotype was seen many times. The source material, RNA transcripts, was used to amplify TCR beta CDR3 regions. The HTBI primer set drove a first-round RT-PCR of the TCR CDR3. TCRdb reprocessed the multiplex PCR reads via MiXCR and lists one record per CDR3 protein. The data contain fewer than 700,000 distinct CDR3 sequences, more than 15% of them singletons. Exclusions: uncontrolled infection, other autoimmune disease, pregnancy, lactation. This CDR3 region has 14 residues. CDR1 and CDR2 (germline): MNHEY, SVGAGI. Trimming left V 0 bases short and J 2 bases short, with 8 bases between.

The source is a woman younger than 30 with Graves' ophthalmopathy. J is TRBJ2-7 and V is TRBV6-5, with D unclear. The sequencing input was blood. CDR3 sequence (DNA): TGTGCCAGCAGTTACTCAGACGAGACCTACGAGCAGTACTTC. Translating gives CASSYSDETYEQYF.